This T cell receptor beta chain was obtained from a study of OX40 agonist ivuxolimab in advanced cancers. About the study: Patients received the agonistic anti-OX40 (CD134) antibody ivuxolimab. Prior anti-PD-1, anti-PD-L1 or anti-CTLA-4 therapy did not bar entry, and more than 35% had some.

Study-wide findings and caveats: In a subset of nonresponders, normalized T-cell clonal expansion was also low.

Notes on this clone: Its antigen remains unidentified.

Sequencing was performed with immunoSEQ multiplex PCR; in TCRdb, only in-frame clones are kept and a portion is missing. This sample has 40,000 or so clones, with roughly 86% found just once. Between the trimmed V and J ends, which lost 1 base and 5 bases, there was a span of 14 bases. The CDR3 runs 15 residues. Germline CDR1 MGHRA, CDR2 YSYEKL. This receptor was taken from an adult with an advanced solid tumor such as melanoma, head and neck, liver or kidney cancer. This sample comprised CD4+ or CD8+ T cells sorted from blood, obtained in a trial of the OX40 agonist ivuxolimab. V is TRBV4-1 and J is TRBJ1-2, with D possibly matching TRBD1 (5 bases). The DNA for the CDR3 is TGCGCCAGCAGCCAAGTAAGGGGCGGGGGGTATGGCTACACCTTC. The encoded protein is CASSQVRGGGYGYTF.